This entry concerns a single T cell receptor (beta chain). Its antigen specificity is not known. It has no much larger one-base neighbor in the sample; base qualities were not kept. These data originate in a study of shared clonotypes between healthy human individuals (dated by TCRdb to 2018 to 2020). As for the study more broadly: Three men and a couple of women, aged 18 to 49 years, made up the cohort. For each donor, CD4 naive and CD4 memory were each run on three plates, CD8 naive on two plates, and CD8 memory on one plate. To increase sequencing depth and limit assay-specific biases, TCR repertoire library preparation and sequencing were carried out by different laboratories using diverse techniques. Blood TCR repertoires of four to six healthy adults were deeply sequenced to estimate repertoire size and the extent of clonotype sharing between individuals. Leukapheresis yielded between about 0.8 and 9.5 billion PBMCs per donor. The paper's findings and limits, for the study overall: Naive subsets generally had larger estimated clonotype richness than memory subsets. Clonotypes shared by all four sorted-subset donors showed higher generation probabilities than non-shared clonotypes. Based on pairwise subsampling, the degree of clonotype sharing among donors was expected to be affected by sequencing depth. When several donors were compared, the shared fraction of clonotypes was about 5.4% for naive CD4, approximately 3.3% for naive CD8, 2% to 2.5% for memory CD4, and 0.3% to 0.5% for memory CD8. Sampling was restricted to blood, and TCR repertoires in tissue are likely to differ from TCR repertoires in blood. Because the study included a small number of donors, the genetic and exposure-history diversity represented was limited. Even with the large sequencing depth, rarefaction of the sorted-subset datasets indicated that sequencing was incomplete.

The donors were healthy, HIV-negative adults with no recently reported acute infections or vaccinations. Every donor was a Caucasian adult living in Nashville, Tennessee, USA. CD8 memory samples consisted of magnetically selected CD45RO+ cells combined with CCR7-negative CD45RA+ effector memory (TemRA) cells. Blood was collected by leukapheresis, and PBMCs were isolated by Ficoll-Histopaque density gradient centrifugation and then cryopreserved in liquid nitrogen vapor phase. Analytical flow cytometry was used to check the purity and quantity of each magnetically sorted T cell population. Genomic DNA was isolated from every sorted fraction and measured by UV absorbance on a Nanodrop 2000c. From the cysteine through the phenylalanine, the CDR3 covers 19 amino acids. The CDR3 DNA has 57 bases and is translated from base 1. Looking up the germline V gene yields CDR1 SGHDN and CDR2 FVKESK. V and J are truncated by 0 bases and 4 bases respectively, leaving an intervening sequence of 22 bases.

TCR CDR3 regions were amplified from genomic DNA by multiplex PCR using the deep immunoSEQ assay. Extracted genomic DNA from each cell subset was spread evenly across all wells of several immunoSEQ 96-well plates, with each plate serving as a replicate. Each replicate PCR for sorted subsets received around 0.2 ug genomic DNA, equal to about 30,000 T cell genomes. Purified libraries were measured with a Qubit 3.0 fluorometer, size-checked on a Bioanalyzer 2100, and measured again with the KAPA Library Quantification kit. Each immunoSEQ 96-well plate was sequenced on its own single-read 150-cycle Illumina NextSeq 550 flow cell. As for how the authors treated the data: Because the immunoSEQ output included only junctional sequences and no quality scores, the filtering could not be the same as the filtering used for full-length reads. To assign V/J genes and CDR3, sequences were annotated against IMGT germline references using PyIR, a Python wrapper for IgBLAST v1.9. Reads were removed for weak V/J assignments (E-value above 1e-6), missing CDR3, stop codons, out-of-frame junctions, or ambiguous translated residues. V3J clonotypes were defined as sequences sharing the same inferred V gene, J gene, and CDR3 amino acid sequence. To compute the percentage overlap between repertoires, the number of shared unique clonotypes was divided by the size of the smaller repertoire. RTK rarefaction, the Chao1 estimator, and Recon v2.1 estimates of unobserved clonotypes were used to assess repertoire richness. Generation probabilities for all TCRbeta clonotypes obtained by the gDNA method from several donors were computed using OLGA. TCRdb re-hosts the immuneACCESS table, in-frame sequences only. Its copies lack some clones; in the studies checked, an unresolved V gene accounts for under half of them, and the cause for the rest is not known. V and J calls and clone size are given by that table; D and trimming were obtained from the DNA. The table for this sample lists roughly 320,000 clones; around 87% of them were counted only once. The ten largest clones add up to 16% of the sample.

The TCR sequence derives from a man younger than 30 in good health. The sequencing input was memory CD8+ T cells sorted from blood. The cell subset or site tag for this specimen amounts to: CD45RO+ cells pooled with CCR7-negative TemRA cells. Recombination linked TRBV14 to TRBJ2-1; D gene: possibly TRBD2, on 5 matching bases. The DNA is TGTGCCAGCAGCCAAGAACCGCGAACCTGGACTCAGTTTTACAATGAGCAGTTCTTC. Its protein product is CASSQEPRTWTQFYNEQFF.